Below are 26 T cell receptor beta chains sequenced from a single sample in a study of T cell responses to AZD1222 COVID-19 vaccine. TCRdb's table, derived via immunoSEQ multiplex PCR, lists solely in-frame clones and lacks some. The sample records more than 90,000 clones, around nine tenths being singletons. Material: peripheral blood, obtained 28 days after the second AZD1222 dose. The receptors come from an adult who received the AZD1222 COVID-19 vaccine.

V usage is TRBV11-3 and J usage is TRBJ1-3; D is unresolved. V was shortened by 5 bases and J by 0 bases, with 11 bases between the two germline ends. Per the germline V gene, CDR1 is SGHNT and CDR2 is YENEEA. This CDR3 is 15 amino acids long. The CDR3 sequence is CASSRTADSGNTIYF. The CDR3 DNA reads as TGTGCCAGCAGCCGGACCGCTGACTCTGGAAACACCATATATTTT.

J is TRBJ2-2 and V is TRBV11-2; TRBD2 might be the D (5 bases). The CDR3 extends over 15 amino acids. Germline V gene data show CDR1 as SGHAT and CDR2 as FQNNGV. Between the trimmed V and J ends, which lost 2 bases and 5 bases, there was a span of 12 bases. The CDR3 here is CASSLLVGKTGELFF. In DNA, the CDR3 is TGTGCCAGCAGCTTACTAGTCGGGAAGACCGGGGAGCTGTTTTTT.

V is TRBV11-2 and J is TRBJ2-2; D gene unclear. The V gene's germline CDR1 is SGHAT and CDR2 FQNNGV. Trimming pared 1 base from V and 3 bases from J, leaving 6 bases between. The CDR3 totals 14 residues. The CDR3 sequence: CASSLGLDTGELFF. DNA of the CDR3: TGTGCCAGCAGCTTAGGACTTGACACCGGGGAGCTGTTTTTT.

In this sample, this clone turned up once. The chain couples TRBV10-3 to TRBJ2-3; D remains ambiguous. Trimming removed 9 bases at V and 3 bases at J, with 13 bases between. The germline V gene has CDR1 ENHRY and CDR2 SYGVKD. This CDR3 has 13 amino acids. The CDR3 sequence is CAISRPTTDTQYF. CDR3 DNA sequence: TGTGCCATTTCACGACCGACAACAGATACGCAGTATTTT.

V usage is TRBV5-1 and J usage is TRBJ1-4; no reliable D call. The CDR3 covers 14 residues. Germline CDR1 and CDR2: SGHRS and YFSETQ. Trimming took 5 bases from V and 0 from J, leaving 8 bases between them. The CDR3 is CASSPGATNEKLFF. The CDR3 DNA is TGCGCCAGCAGTCCGGGTGCAACTAATGAAAAACTGTTTTTT. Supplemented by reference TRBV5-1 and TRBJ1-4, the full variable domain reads KAGVTQTPRYLIKTRGQQVTLSCSPISGHRSVSWYQQTPGQGLQFLFEYFSETQRNKGNFPGRFSGRQFSNSRSEMNVSTLELGDSALYLCASSPGATNEKLFFGSGTQLSVL.

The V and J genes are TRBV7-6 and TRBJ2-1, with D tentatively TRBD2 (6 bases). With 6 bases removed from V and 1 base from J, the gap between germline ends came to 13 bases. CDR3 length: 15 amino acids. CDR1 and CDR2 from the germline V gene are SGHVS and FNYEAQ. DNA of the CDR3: TGTGCCAGCAGTTCCGGGCTAGCGTCCTACAATGAGCAGTTCTTC. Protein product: CASSSGLASYNEQFF.

CDR3 DNA sequence: TGTGCCAGCAGCTTAGAGTTCCGGGCAGGCCTAGCCAAAAACATTCAGTACTTC. Its protein is CASSLEFRAGLAKNIQYF. This sequence joins TRBV7-9 and TRBJ2-4; D gene uncertain. The CDR3 is made up of 18 amino acids. Germline assignment: CDR1 SEHNR and CDR2 FQNEAQ (reference sequence). V gave up 1 base and J gave up 0 bases, with 16 bases separating them.

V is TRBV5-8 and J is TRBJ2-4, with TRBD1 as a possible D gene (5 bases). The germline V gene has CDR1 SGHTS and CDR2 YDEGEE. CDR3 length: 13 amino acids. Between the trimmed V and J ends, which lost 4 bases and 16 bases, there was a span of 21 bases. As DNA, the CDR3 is TGTGCCAGCAGCCAATCTAGGGTGGGGCGGATCTACTTC. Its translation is CASSQSRVGRIYF.

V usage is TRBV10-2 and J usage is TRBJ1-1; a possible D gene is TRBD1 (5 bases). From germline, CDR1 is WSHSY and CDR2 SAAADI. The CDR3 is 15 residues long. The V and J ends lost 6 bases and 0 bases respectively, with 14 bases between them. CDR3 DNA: TGCGCCAGCAGACCCTCAGGGACCATGAACACTGAAGCTTTCTTT. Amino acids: CASRPSGTMNTEAFF.

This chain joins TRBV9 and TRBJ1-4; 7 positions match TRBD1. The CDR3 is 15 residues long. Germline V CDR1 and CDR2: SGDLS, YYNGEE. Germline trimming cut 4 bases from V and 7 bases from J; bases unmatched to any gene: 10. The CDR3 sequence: CASSTRDSGTEKLFF. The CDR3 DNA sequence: TGTGCCAGCAGCACCCGGGACAGCGGGACTGAAAAACTGTTTTTT.

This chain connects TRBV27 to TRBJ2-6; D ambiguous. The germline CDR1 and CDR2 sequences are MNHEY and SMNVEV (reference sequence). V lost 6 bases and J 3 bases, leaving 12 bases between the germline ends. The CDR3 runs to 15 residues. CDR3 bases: TGTGCCAGCAGCGACCTATGGGGTGGGGCCAACGTCCTGACTTTC. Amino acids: CASSDLWGGANVLTF.

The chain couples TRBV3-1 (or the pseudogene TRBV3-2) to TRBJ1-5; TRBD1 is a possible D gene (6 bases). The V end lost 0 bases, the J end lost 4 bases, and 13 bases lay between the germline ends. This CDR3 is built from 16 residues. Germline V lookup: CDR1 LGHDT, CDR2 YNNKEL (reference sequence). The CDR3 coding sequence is TGTGCCAGCAGCCAAGATCTGGCAGGGGATAATCAGCCCCAGCATTTT. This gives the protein CASSQDLAGDNQPQHF.

In DNA form, the CDR3 reads TGCGCCAGCAGCTTGGACCCCCTCGATGGCTACACCTTC. Translating gives CASSLDPLDGYTF. The chain carries TRBV5-1 and TRBJ1-2; D not certain. Trimming took 0 bases from V and 6 from J, leaving 9 bases between them. The CDR3 length is 13 residues. Germline V lookup: CDR1 SGHRS, CDR2 YFSETQ.

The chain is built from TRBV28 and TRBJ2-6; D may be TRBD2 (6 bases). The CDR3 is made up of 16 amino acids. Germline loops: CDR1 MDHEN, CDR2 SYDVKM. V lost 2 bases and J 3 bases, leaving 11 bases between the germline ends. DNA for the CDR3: TGTGCCAGCAGTTTAGTAGGGGAGGTTGGGGCCAACGTCCTGACTTTC. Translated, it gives CASSLVGEVGANVLTF.

In DNA form, the CDR3 reads TGCGCCAGCAGCTTGGAGGGGGGCGTTTTTTCAGATACGCAGTATTTT. The encoded protein is CASSLEGGVFSDTQYF. V usage is TRBV5-1 and J usage is TRBJ2-3, with D perhaps being TRBD1 or TRBD2 (6 bases each). The CDR3 totals 16 residues. Germline V lookup: CDR1 SGHRS, CDR2 YFSETQ. V shed 0 bases and J shed 4 bases, with 15 bases lying between them.

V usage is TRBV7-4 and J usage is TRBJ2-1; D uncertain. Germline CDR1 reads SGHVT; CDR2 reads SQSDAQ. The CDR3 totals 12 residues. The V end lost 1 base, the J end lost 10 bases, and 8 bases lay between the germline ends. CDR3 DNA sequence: TGTGCCAGCAGCTTAGTAGGCTGGGAGCAGTTCTTC. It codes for CASSLVGWEQFF.

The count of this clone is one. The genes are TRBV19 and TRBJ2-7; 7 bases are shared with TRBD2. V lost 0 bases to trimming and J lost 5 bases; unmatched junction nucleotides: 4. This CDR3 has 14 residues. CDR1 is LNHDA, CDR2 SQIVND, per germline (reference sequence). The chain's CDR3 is CASSIDPLANEQYF. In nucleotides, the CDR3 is TGTGCCAGTAGTATAGACCCACTAGCGAACGAGCAGTACTTC.

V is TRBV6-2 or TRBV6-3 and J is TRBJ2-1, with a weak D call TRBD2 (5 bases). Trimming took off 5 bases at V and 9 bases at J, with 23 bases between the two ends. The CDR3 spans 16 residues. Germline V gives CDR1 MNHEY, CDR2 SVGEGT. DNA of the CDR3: TGTGCCAGCAGTACCGTTCAAGCCTCACTAGTTGCTGAGCAGTTCTTC. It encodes CASSTVQASLVAEQFF.

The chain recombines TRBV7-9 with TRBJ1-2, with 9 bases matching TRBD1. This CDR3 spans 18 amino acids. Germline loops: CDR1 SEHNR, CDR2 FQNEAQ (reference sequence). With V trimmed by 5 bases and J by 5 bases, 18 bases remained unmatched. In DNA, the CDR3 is TGTGCCAGCAGCCTCCGCCGAATCGGGACAGGGAAGGTATATGGCTACACCTTC. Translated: CASSLRRIGTGKVYGYTF.

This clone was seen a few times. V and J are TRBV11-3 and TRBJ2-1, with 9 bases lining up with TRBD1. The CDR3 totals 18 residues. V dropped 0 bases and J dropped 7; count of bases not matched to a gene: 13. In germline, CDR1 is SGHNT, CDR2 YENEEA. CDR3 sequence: CASSLDQGGTGNRNEQFF. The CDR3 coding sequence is TGTGCCAGCAGCTTAGATCAGGGGGGGACAGGGAATAGGAATGAGCAGTTCTTC. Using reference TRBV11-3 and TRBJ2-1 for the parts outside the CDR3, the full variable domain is EAGVVQSPRYKIIEKKQPVAFWCNPISGHNTLYWYLQNLGQGPELLIRYENEEAVDDSQLPKDRFSAERLKGVDSTLKIQPAELGDSAVYLCASSLDQGGTGNRNEQFFGPGTRLTVL.

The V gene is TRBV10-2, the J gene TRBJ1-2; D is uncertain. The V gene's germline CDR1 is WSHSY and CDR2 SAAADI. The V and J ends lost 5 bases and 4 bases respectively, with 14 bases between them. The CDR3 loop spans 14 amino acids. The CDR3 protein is CASSSHGSGYGYTF. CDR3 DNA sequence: TGCGCCAGCAGTTCTCACGGGTCTGGCTATGGCTACACCTTC.

CDR3 residues: CAWSLGSGNTIYF. Written as DNA, the CDR3 is TGTGCCTGGAGCTTAGGCTCTGGAAACACCATATATTTT. V usage is TRBV30 and J usage is TRBJ1-3, with D hard to call. This CDR3 has 13 amino acids. Germline CDR1 and CDR2: GTSNPN and SVGIG (reference sequence). Trimming removed 3 bases at V and 0 bases at J, with 6 bases between.

The CDR3 reads CASSQEGQGITGELFF. The CDR3 DNA follows: TGCGCCAGCAGCCAAGAGGGGCAGGGCATCACCGGGGAGCTGTTTTTT. The J gene is TRBJ2-2, the V gene TRBV4-1, with D maybe TRBD1 (5 bases). V lost 0 bases and J 4 bases, leaving 12 bases between the germline ends. The CDR3 extends over 16 amino acids. Per germline, CDR1 MGHRA and CDR2 YSYEKL.

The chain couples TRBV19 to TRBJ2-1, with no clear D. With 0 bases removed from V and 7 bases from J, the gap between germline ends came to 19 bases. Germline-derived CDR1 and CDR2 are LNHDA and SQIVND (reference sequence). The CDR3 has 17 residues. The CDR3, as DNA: TGTGCCAGTAGTATAGATGGATGGACGACTGGGGTAAATGAGCAGTTCTTC. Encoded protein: CASSIDGWTTGVNEQFF. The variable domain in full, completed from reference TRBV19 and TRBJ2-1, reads DGGITQSPKYLFRKEGQNVTLSCEQNLNHDAMYWYRQDPGQGLRLIYYSQIVNDFQKGDIAEGYSVSREKKESFPLTVTSAQKNPTAFYLCASSIDGWTTGVNEQFFGPGTRLTVL.

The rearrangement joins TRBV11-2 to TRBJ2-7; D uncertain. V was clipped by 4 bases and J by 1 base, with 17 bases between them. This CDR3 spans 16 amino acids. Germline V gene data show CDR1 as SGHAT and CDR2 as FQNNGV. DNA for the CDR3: TGTGCCAGCAGCTCGCTCAGGAATTTGAAGTCCTACGAGCAGTACTTC. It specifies CASSSLRNLKSYEQYF.

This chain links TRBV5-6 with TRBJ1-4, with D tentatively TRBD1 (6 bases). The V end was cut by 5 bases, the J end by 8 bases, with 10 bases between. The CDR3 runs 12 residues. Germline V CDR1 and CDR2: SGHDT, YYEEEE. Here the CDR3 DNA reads TGTGCCAGCAGGGGACACGGGGAAAAACTGTTTTTT. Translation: CASRGHGEKLFF.